The sequence of this T cell receptor (beta chain) was determined in a study of CD8+ T cells in alopecia areata. About the research overall: Patients in the treated group were given tofacitinib by mouth, 5 to 10 mg twice a day.

Extraction and reverse transcription of RNA yielded cDNA as the sequencing template. The method was immunoSEQ multiplex PCR; TCRdb's version includes in-frame clones alone and lacks a portion of them. The sample records 100,000 to 150,000 clones, approximately 49% being singletons. The germline V gene encodes CDR1 SGHDT and CDR2 YYEEEE. Trimming removed 0 bases at V and 3 bases at J, with 18 bases between. The length of the CDR3 is 17 residues. Punch biopsies of lesional scalp, plus peripheral blood, were taken from alopecia areata patients. V and J are TRBV5-6 and TRBJ1-2; the D is unclear. This TCR was recovered from a human donor with alopecia areata. Sequenced here: CD8+ T cells sorted from blood, sampled at week 0. CDR3 sequence: CASSLASDERVDYGYTF. The CDR3 nucleotides read TGTGCCAGCAGCTTGGCCAGTGATGAGAGGGTAGACTATGGCTACACCTTC.